This entry describes one T cell receptor beta chain. Its antigen is not known. Treatment meaning: oral pan-JAK inhibitor, 5-10 mg twice daily. The authors extracted RNA and reverse transcribed it into cDNA as the sequencing template. Method: immunoSEQ multiplex PCR; TCRdb's copy keeps in-frame clones and lacks some. The repertoire consists of 98,000 or so clones, with 60% to 65% occurring once and the leading ten covering roughly a sixth. The data derive from a study of CD8+ T cells in alopecia areata. About the study: Treated patients were dosed with oral tofacitinib, taking 5 to 10 mg twice daily. Patients remained on tofacitinib for 6 to 18 months and then went 6 months without it. Study-level points and caveats: Administration of tofacitinib significantly diminished scalp clonality and expanded CD8+ clones within the top 100.

The sequencing here drew on CD8+ T cells sorted from blood, taken at week 4, from a patient treated with tofacitinib. The sequence derives from a human donor with alopecia areata.

For the CDR3, the DNA is TGCGCCAGCAGCCAAGGGGGCATCCGGGACGGGGCCTACGAGCAGTACTTC. Amino acid sequence: CASSQGGIRDGAYEQYF. The chain uses TRBV4-1 and TRBJ2-7; D could derive from TRBD1 or TRBD2 (5 bases each). CDR1 and CDR2 (germline): MGHRA, YSYEKL. The V end lost 1 base, the J end lost 2 bases, and 18 bases lay between the germline ends. The CDR3 has 17 residues.